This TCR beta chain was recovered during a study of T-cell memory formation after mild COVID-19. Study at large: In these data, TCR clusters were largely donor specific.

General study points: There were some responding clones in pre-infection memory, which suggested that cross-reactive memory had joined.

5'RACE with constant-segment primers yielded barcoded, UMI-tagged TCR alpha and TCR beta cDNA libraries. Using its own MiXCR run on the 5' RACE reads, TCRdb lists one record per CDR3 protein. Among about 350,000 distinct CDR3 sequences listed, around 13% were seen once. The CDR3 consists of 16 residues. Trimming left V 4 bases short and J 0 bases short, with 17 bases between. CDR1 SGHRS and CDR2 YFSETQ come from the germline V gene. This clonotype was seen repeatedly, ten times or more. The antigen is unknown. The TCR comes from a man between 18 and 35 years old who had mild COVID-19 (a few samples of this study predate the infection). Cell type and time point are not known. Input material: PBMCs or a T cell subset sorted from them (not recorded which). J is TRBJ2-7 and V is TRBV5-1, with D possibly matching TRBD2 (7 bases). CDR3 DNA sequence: TGCGCCAGCAGCCCCGAGGGGGGGCAGGGCTCCTACGAGCAGTACTTC. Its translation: CASSPEGGQGSYEQYF.